Below, 27 T cell receptor beta chains from the same sample are listed, as sequenced in a study of graft-versus-host responses after intestinal transplantation. Clones were sequenced by immunoSEQ multiplex PCR, and TCRdb holds only the in-frame ones, with some missing. Found here are roughly 69,000 clones, 80% to 95% of them singletons; the top ten hold approximately 6.3%. The starting material was bone marrow, obtained roughly 110 weeks after intestinal transplantation. The source is a human patient who received an intestinal transplant, so some T cells may come from the graft donor.

The V gene is TRBV6-6, the J gene TRBJ1-6, with D possibly TRBD1 on 5 matching bases. CDR3 size: 14 residues. CDR1 and CDR2 from the germline V gene are MNHNY and SVGAGI (reference sequence). The V end was cut by 4 bases, the J end by 8 bases, with 12 bases between. CDR3 amino acids: CASSFGTAYSPLHF. The CDR3 DNA sequence: TGTGCCAGCAGTTTCGGGACCGCCTATTCACCCCTCCACTTT.

This sequence joins TRBV4-1 and TRBJ2-1; tentatively, D is TRBD2 (6 bases). The V and J ends lost 3 bases and 0 bases respectively, with 15 bases between them. CDR1 is MGHRA and CDR2 is YSYEKL in the germline V gene. The CDR3 covers 17 residues. The CDR3 DNA follows: TGCGCCAGCAGCCAGGACGTAGCGGAGAGCTCCTACAATGAGCAGTTCTTC. As protein: CASSQDVAESSYNEQFF.

The chain combines TRBV28 with TRBJ2-2; no reliable D call. The CDR3 is made up of 17 amino acids. Germline CDR1 and CDR2: MDHEN and SYDVKM. The germline V and J ends were trimmed by 10 bases and 4 bases, with 25 bases remaining between them. CDR3 residues: CAISTALWDWSTGELFF. The DNA of the CDR3 is TGTGCCATCTCCACCGCCCTTTGGGATTGGAGCACCGGGGAGCTGTTTTTT. Using reference TRBV28 and TRBJ2-2 for the parts outside the CDR3, the full variable domain is DVKVTQSSRYLVKRTGEKVFLECVQDMDHENMFWYRQDPGLGLRLIYFSYDVKMKEKGDIPEGYSVSREKKERFSLILESASTNQTSMYLCAISTALWDWSTGELFFGEGSRLTVL.

This chain links TRBV27 with TRBJ2-6; 9 bases align to TRBD2. Trimming cost V 5 bases and J 4 bases; bases outside gene matches: 12. The germline gives CDR1 MNHEY, CDR2 SMNVEV (reference sequence). CDR3 length: 18 amino acids. CDR3 nucleotides: TGTGCCAGCAGTCCTGCAGGACTAGCGAGCTCCGGGGCCAACGTCCTGACTTTC. It yields the protein CASSPAGLASSGANVLTF.

J is TRBJ1-1 and V is TRBV9; D gene ambiguous. V was cut by 0 bases and J by 2 bases, with 11 bases left in between. Germline V gene lookup returns CDR1 SGDLS and CDR2 YYNGEE. CDR3 size: 15 residues. The CDR3 bases are TGTGCCAGCAGCGTAGATTGGACGTCCAACACTGAAGCTTTCTTT. Its translation is CASSVDWTSNTEAFF.

This clone was detected only once. This chain uses TRBV9 with TRBJ2-7, with 8 bases identical to TRBD2. V lost 0 bases, J lost 2 bases, and 7 bases stayed unmatched. This CDR3 is 16 amino acids long. Germline lookup yields CDR1 SGDLS and CDR2 YYNGEE. The CDR3 region has the DNA TGTGCCAGCAGCGTAGGGGGTAGCGGGACCCCCTACGAGCAGTACTTC. Translated, it gives CASSVGGSGTPYEQYF. The full variable domain, in which reference TRBV9 and TRBJ2-7 provide the parts outside the CDR3, is DSGVTQTPKHLITATGQRVTLRCSPRSGDLSVYWYQQSLDQGLQFLIQYYNGEERAKGNILERFSAQQFPDLHSELNLSSLELGDSALYFCASSVGGSGTPYEQYFGPGTRLTVT.

V and J are TRBV2 and TRBJ2-3; possibly TRBD1 or TRBD2 for D (5 bases each). Germline V gene data show CDR1 as SNHLY and CDR2 as FYNNEI. The CDR3 is 15 residues long. The ends were cut back, 6 bases at V and 5 bases at J, with 18 bases in the middle. The CDR3: CASSVGVTGGDTQYF. CDR3 bases: TGTGCCAGCAGCGTAGGAGTTACTGGGGGAGATACGCAGTATTTT.

The chain uses TRBV5-1 and TRBJ1-1, with 7 bases aligning to TRBD1. CDR1 is SGHRS and CDR2 is YFSETQ in the germline V gene. V lost 3 bases to trimming and J lost 2 bases; unmatched junction nucleotides: 10. The CDR3 length is 16 residues. This chain's CDR3 is CASSWNTGTDNTEAFF. CDR3 coding DNA: TGCGCCAGCAGCTGGAATACCGGGACAGATAACACTGAAGCTTTCTTT.

V is TRBV6-6 and J is TRBJ1-1; TRBD1 is a possible D gene (6 bases). The CDR3 runs to 12 residues. Germline loops: CDR1 MNHNY, CDR2 SVGAGI (reference sequence). V was cut by 1 base and J by 10 bases, with 10 bases left in between. CDR3 sequence (DNA): TGTGCCAGCAGTTACTACGGGGGCTTAGCTTTCTTT. It yields the protein CASSYYGGLAFF.

This clone occurred once. V gene TRBV11-2 combines with J gene TRBJ2-5; TRBD1 or TRBD2 may be the D gene (7 bases each). Trimming took off 5 bases at V and 2 bases at J, with 15 bases between the two ends. CDR1 is SGHAT, CDR2 FQNNGV, per germline. This CDR3 region has 15 residues. The CDR3 protein is CASSPVRGGQETQYF. CDR3 nucleotide sequence: TGTGCCAGCAGCCCCGTCAGGGGGGGGCAAGAGACCCAGTACTTC.

The V gene is TRBV9, the J gene TRBJ2-2; 8 nucleotides align to TRBD1. Trimming removed 3 bases from V and 7 bases from J; junction bases left unmatched: 5. Germline CDR1 is SGDLS and CDR2 is YYNGEE. The CDR3 is 14 residues long. In nucleotides, the CDR3 is TGTGCCAGCAGCGGCAGGGGGCGCGACGGGGAGCTGTTTTTT. This gives the protein CASSGRGRDGELFF.

The gene calls are TRBV5-1 and TRBJ2-3; D ambiguous. With 4 bases removed from V and 3 bases from J, the gap between germline ends came to 12 bases. The CDR3 runs 14 residues. Germline loops: CDR1 SGHRS, CDR2 YFSETQ. CDR3 region: CASSPQGRTDTQYF. The CDR3, as DNA: TGCGCCAGCAGCCCACAAGGTCGGACAGATACGCAGTATTTT.

The genes are TRBV6-6 and TRBJ2-1; no clear D. CDR1 MNHNY and CDR2 SVGAGI come from the germline V gene (reference sequence). The CDR3 contains 15 residues. The V and J ends lost 5 bases and 3 bases respectively, with 14 bases between them. The CDR3 is CASSITSPSYNEQFF. CDR3 sequence (DNA): TGTGCCAGCAGTATAACCTCCCCAAGCTACAATGAGCAGTTCTTC.

The sample holds one count of this clone. The chain couples TRBV30 to TRBJ2-1; D remains unclear. Germline assignment: CDR1 GTSNPN and CDR2 SVGIG (reference sequence). Trimming stripped 5 bases from V and 3 bases from J, with 11 bases between. CDR3 size: 13 residues. CDR3 loop: CAWESMVYNEQFF. CDR3 coding DNA: TGTGCCTGGGAGAGTATGGTCTACAATGAGCAGTTCTTC. Complete variable domain (other parts from reference TRBV30 and TRBJ2-1): SQTIHQWPATLVQPVGSPLSLECTVEGTSNPNLYWYRQAAGRGLQLLFYSVGIGQISSEVPQNLSASRPQDRQFILSSKKLLLSDSGFYLCAWESMVYNEQFFGPGTRLTVL.

The rearrangement joins TRBV13 to TRBJ1-1; tentative D call: TRBD1 (6 bases). The CDR3 consists of 13 residues. Germline CDR1 is PRHDT and CDR2 is FYEKMQ (reference sequence). Trimming cost V 4 bases and J 5 bases, with 11 bases left between them. In DNA, the CDR3 is TGTGCCAGCAGCTGGGGGGGCCGTACTGAAGCTTTCTTT. Translating it yields CASSWGGRTEAFF.

CDR3 sequence (DNA): TGTGCCAGCAGCTCCGACAGGGCTGATGGCTACACCTTC. Its translation is CASSSDRADGYTF. V is TRBV6-6 and J is TRBJ1-2; 7 positions agree with TRBD1. Germline V gives CDR1 MNHNY, CDR2 SVGAGI (reference sequence). J lost 6 bases, V lost 6 bases, and 7 bases had no gene match. The CDR3 is made up of 13 amino acids.

The gene calls are TRBV12-5 and TRBJ1-5; D unresolved. The germline V and J ends were trimmed by 8 bases and 5 bases, with 7 bases remaining between them. Germline V gene data show CDR1 as LGHNT and CDR2 as FRNRAP. The CDR3 runs to 11 residues. The CDR3: CASCEYQPQHF. CDR3 DNA: TGTGCTAGTTGCGAATATCAGCCCCAGCATTTT.

The chain carries TRBV11-2 and TRBJ2-5, with D hard to call. V lost 1 base and J 5 bases, leaving 14 bases between the germline ends. Germline V gene data show CDR1 as SGHAT and CDR2 as FQNNGV. The CDR3 spans 15 residues. The CDR3 DNA follows: TGTGCCAGCAGCTTAGGTGCCGCTCAGAGGGAGACCCAGTACTTC. Residues: CASSLGAAQRETQYF.

The chain joins TRBV29-1 to TRBJ2-1; a possible D gene is TRBD2 (6 bases). V lost 3 bases, J lost 3 bases, and 15 bases lay in between. The CDR3 totals 15 residues. The germline V gene encodes CDR1 SQVTM and CDR2 ANQGSEA. This CDR3 is CSVDQAGSYYNEQFF. The CDR3 DNA reads as TGCAGCGTTGATCAAGCGGGTAGCTACTACAATGAGCAGTTCTTC.

The V gene is TRBV21-1, the J gene TRBJ2-5; the DNA was not used to check the table's D call, TRBD2. TRBV21-1 is deemed a pseudogene. The CDR3 has 18 amino acids. The CDR3 loop reads CASSKRPGGVPYRETQYF. CDR3 DNA: TGTGCCAGCAGCAAGAGACCGGGGGGGGTCCCCTACAGGGAGACCCAGTACTTC.

This chain links TRBV14 with TRBJ1-2; D possibly corresponds to TRBD1 (5 bases). The germline CDR1 and CDR2 sequences are SGHDN and FVKESK. The CDR3 runs to 15 residues. The V end lost 2 bases, the J end lost 2 bases, and 12 bases lay between the germline ends. For the CDR3, the DNA is TGTGCCAGCAGCCAATACCAGGGCGTAAACTATGGCTACACCTTC. It is translated as CASSQYQGVNYGYTF. Drawing the rest from reference TRBV14 and TRBJ1-2, the complete variable domain is EAGVTQFPSHSVIEKGQTVTLRCDPISGHDNLYWYRRVMGKEIKFLLHFVKESKQDESGMPNNRFLAERTGGTYSTLKVQPAELEDSGVYFCASSQYQGVNYGYTFGSGTRLTVV.

This chain joins TRBV6-1 and TRBJ2-1; no clear D gene. Trimming left V 7 bases short and J 2 bases short, with 12 bases between. CDR1 is MNHNS, CDR2 SASEGT, per germline. The CDR3 extends over 14 amino acids. The CDR3 loop is CASISLLAYNEQFF. The CDR3 nucleotides are TGTGCCAGCATCTCTCTCCTAGCCTACAATGAGCAGTTCTTC.

The V call is TRBV5-1, the J call TRBJ1-6; D gene uncertain. Germline loops: CDR1 SGHRS, CDR2 YFSETQ. The CDR3 has 13 residues. The V end lost 1 base, the J end lost 13 bases, and 12 bases lay between the germline ends. The CDR3 nucleotides are TGCGCCAGCAGCTTGAGGAGGGCCGGGCCCCTCCACTTT. Translation gives CASSLRRAGPLHF. The entire variable domain, with the rest obtained from reference TRBV5-1 and TRBJ1-6, is as follows: KAGVTQTPRYLIKTRGQQVTLSCSPISGHRSVSWYQQTPGQGLQFLFEYFSETQRNKGNFPGRFSGRQFSNSRSEMNVSTLELGDSALYLCASSLRRAGPLHFGNGTRLTVT.

J is TRBJ1-2 and V is TRBV7-9, with 10 bases identical to TRBD1. CDR1 and CDR2 from the germline V gene are SEHNR and FQNEAQ (reference sequence). The CDR3 totals 15 residues. V lost 3 bases and J lost 4; bases outside the gene matches: 5. The CDR3 loop reads CASSLAGDRGYGYTF. The CDR3 nucleotides are TGTGCCAGCAGCTTGGCAGGGGACAGGGGCTATGGCTACACCTTC.

The chain employs TRBV11-2 and TRBJ2-7; TRBD2 agrees at 8 bases. V lost 5 bases and J lost 0; bases outside the gene matches: 9. The CDR3 runs to 16 residues. Per the germline V gene, CDR1 is SGHAT and CDR2 is FQNNGV. The CDR3 here is CASSTGGALSSYEQYF. The CDR3 nucleotides read TGTGCCAGCAGCACCGGGGGGGCTTTAAGCTCCTACGAGCAGTACTTC.

The chain combines TRBV2 with TRBJ2-7, with 8 bases aligning to TRBD1. CDR1 and CDR2 (germline): SNHLY, FYNNEI. This CDR3 region has 13 residues. V was clipped by 7 bases and J by 5 bases; unmatched bases: 7. This CDR3 is CASNMDRVDEQYF. The CDR3 DNA sequence: TGTGCCAGCAATATGGACAGGGTGGACGAGCAGTACTTC.

V gene TRBV28 combines with J gene TRBJ2-7; perhaps TRBD2 as D (5 bases). The CDR3 runs to 15 residues. Deletions cut 4 bases from V and 0 bases from J, with 13 bases between. Germline V gene sequence: CDR1 MDHEN, CDR2 SYDVKM. CDR3 region: CASSSDFQSSYEQYF. CDR3 DNA sequence: TGTGCCAGCAGTTCGGACTTTCAATCCTCCTACGAGCAGTACTTC.